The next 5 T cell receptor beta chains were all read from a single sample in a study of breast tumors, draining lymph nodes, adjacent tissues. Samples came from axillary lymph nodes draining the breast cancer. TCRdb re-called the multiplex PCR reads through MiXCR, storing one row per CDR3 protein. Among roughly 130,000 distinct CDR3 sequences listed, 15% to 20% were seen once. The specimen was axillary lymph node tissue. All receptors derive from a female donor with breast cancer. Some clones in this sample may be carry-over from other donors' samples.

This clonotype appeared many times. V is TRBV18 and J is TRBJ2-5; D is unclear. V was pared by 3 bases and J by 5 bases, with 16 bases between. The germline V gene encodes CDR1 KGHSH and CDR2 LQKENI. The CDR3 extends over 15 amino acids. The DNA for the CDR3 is TGTGCCAGCTCACCGGCCGGGCCCCCTTGGGAGACCCAGTACTTC. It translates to CASSPAGPPWETQYF. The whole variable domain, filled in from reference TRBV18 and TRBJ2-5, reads NAGVMQNPRHLVRRRGQEARLRCSPMKGHSHVYWYRQLPEEGLKFMVYLQKENIIDESGMPKERFSAEFPKEGPSILRIQQVVRGDSAAYFCASSPAGPPWETQYFGPGTRLLVL.

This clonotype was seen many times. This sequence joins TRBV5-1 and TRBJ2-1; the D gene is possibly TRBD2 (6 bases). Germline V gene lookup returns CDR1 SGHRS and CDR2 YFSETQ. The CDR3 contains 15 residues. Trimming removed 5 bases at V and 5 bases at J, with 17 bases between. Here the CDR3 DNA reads TGCGCCAGCAGTATAGGGGACTTGAAGAACAATGAGCAGTTCTTC. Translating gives CASSIGDLKNNEQFF.

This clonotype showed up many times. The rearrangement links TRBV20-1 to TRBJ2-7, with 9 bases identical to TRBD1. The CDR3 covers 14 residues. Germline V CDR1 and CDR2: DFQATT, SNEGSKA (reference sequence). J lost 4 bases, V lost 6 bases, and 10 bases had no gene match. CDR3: CSAIEGQGEYEQYF. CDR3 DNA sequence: TGCAGTGCGATAGAGGGACAGGGCGAATACGAGCAGTACTTC.

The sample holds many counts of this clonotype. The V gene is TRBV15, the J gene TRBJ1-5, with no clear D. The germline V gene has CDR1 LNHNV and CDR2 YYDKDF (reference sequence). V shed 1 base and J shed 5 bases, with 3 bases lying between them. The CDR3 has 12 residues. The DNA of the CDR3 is TGTGCCACCAGCAGAGTCGATCAGCCCCAGCATTTT. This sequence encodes CATSRVDQPQHF. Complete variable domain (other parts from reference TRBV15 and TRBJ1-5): DAMVIQNPRYQVTQFGKPVTLSCSQTLNHNVMYWYQQKSSQAPKLLFHYYDKDFNNEADTPDNFQSRRPNTSFCFLDIRSPGLGDTAMYLCATSRVDQPQHFGDGTRLSIL.

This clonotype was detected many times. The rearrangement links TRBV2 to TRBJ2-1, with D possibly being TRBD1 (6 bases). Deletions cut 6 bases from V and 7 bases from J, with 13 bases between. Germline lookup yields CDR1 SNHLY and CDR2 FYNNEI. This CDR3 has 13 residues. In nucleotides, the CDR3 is TGTGCCAGCAGCGGACAGCTTTCTAATGAGCAGTTCTTC. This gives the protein CASSGQLSNEQFF.